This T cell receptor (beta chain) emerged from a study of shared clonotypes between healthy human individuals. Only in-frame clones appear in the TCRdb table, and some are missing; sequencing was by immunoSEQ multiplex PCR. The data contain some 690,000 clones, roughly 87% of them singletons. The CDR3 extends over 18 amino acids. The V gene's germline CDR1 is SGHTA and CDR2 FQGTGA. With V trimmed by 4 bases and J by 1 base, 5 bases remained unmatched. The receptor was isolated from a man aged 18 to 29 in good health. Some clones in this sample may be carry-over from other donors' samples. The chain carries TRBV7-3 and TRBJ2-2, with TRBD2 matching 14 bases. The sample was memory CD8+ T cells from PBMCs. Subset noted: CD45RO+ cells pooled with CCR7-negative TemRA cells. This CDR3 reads CASSSGLAGVLNTGELFF. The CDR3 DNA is TGTGCCAGCAGCTCGGGACTAGCGGGAGTCTTGAACACCGGGGAGCTGTTTTTT.